The text below deals with one T cell receptor beta chain. This sample is drawn from a study of blood T cell repertoires in COVID-19. Study summary: Samples came from the United States, Italy and Spain, spanning acute and convalescent COVID-19. PBMCs, B-cell-depleted T cells, or T cells provided the cDNA or gDNA that made up the material.

Methods used by the authors: Amplification of reference gene primers was used by the study to estimate nucleated cell counts. Measured with immunoSEQ multiplex PCR; TCRdb has only the in-frame clones, and not every one. That table furnishes V, J and clone size, whereas the DNA furnished D and trimming. The table has 250,000 to 350,000 clones, around 90% seen once. CDR3 size: 13 residues. V was shortened by 2 bases and J by 6 bases, with 9 bases between the two germline ends. Germline V gene data show CDR1 as MNHEY and CDR2 as SMNVEV (reference sequence). The rearrangement uses TRBV27 and TRBJ2-3; D is uncertain. This TCR derives from a woman aged 50 to 65 who had recovered from COVID-19. Sequenced: peripheral blood. The CDR3 loop reads CASSLESWDTQYF. DNA for the CDR3: TGTGCCAGCAGTTTAGAGTCTTGGGATACGCAGTATTTT.